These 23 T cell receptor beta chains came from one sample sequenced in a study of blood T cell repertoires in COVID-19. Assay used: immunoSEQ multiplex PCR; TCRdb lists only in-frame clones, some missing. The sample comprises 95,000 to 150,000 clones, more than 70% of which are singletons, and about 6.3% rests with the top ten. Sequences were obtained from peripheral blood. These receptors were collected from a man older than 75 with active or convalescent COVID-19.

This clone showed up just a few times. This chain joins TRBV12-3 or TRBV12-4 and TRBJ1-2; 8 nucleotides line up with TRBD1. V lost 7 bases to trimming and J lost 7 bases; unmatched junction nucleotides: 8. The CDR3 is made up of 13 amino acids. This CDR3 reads CASTAGGGSGYTF. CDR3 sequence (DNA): TGTGCCAGCACCGCAGGGGGCGGATCTGGCTACACCTTC.

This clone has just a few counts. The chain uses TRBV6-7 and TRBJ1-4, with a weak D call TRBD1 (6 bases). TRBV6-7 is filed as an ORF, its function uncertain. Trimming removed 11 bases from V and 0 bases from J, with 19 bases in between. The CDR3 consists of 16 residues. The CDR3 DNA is TGTGCCTCTTTCAGGGACATCTCTGCAACTAATGAAAAACTGTTTTTT. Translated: CASFRDISATNEKLFF.

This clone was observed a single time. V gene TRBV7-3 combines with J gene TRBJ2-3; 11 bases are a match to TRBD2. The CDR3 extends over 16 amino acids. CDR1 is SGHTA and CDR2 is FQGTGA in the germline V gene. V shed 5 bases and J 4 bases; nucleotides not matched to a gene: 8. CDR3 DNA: TGTGCCAGCAGCCGAGAACTAGCGGGGGAAGCAGATACGCAGTATTTT. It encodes CASSRELAGEADTQYF.

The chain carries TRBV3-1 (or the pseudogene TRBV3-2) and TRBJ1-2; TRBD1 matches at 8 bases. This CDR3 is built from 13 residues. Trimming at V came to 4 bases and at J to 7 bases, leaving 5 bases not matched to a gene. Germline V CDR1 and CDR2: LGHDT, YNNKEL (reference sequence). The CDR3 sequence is CASSPGQGSGYTF. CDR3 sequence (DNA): TGTGCCAGCAGCCCAGGACAGGGAAGTGGCTACACCTTC.

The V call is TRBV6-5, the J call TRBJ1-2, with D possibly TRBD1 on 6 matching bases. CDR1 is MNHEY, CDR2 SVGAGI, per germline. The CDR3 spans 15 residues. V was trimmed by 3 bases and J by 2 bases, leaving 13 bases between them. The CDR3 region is CASSYSGTGNYGYTF. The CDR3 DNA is TGTGCCAGCAGTTATAGTGGAACAGGGAACTATGGCTACACCTTC.

The CDR3 DNA reads as TGTGCCAGCAGCGATACAGGGATCTACGAGCAGTACTTC. This gives the protein CASSDTGIYEQYF. The chain couples TRBV6-2 or TRBV6-3 to TRBJ2-7, with D perhaps TRBD1 (6 bases). Trimming stripped 6 bases from V and 3 bases from J, with 12 bases between. The length of the CDR3 is 13 residues. Germline lookup yields CDR1 MNHEY and CDR2 SVGEGT.

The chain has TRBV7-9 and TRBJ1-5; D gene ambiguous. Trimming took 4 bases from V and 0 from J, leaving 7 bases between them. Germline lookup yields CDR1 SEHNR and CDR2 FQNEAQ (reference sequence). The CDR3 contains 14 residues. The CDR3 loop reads CASSSTDSNQPQHF. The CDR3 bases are TGTGCCAGCAGCTCAACAGATAGCAATCAGCCCCAGCATTTT.

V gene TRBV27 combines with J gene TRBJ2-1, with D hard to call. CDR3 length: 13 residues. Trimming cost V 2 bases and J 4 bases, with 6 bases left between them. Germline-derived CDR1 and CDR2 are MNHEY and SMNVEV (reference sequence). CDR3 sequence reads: CASSLNRYNEQFF. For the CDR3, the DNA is TGTGCCAGCAGTTTAAACAGATACAATGAGCAGTTCTTC.

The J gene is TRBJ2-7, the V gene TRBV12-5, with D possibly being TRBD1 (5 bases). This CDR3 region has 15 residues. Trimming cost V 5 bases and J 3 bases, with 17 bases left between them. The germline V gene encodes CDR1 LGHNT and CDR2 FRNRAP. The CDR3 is CASGLQGPNYYEQYF. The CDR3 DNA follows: TGTGCTAGTGGTCTCCAGGGCCCCAATTACTACGAGCAGTACTTC.

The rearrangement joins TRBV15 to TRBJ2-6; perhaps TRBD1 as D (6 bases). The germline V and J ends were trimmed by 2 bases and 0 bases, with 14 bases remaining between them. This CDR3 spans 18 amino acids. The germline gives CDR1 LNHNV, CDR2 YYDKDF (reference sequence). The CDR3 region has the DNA TGTGCCACCAGCAGACCATTTCCAGGGGCCTCTGGGGCCAACGTCCTGACTTTC. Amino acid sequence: CATSRPFPGASGANVLTF.

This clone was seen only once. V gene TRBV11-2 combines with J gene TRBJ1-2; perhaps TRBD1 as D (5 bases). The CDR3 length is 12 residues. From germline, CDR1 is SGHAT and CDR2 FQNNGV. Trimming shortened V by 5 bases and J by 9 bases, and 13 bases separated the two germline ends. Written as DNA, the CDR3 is TGTGCCAGCAGCCGCTCGGGGGGGAGCTACACCTTC. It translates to CASSRSGGSYTF.

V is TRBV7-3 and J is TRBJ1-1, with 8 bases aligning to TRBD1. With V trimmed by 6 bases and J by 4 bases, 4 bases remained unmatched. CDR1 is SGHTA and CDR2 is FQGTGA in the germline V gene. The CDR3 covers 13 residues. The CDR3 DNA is TGTGCCAGCAGATCACAGGGGGGCACTGAAGCTTTCTTT. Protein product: CASRSQGGTEAFF. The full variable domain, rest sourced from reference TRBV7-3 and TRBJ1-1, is GAGVSQTPSNKVTEKGKYVELRCDPISGHTALYWYRQSLGQGPEFLIYFQGTGAADDSGLPNDRFFAVRPEGSVSTLKIQRTERGDSAVYLCASRSQGGTEAFFGQGTRLTVV.

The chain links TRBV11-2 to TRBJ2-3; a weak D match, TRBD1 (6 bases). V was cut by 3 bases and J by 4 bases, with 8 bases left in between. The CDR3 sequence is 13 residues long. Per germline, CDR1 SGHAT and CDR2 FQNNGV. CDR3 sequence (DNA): TGTGCCAGCAGCTTCGCAGGGGCAGATACGCAGTATTTT. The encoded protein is CASSFAGADTQYF.

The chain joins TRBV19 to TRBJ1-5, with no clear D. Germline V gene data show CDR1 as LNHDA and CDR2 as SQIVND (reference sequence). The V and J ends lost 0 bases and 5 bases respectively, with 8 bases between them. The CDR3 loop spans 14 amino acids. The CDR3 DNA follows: TGTGCCAGTAGTATAGAACCCCAGGATCAGCCCCAGCATTTT. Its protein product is CASSIEPQDQPQHF.

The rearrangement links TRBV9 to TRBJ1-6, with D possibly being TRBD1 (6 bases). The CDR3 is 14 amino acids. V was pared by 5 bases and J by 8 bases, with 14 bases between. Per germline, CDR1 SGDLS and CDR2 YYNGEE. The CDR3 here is CASRGAGNHSPLHF. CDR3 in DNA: TGTGCCAGCAGGGGGGCAGGGAATCATTCACCCCTCCACTTT.

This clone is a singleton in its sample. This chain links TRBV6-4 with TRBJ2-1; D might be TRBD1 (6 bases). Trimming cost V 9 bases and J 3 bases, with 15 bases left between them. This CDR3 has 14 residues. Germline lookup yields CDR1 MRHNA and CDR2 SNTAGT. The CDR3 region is CASCYGQIYNEQFF. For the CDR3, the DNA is TGTGCCAGTTGCTATGGACAGATCTACAATGAGCAGTTCTTC.

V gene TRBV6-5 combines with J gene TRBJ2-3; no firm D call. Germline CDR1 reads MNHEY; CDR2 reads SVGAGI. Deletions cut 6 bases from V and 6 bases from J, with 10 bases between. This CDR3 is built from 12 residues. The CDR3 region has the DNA TGTGCCAGCAGATTGCCCGGGGATACGCAGTATTTT. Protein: CASRLPGDTQYF.

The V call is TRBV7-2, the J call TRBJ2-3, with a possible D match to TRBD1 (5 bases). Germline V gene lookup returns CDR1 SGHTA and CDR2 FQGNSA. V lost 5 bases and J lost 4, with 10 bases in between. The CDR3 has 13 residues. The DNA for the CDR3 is TGTGCCAGCAGCGTTCCAGGGTCAGATACGCAGTATTTT. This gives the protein CASSVPGSDTQYF. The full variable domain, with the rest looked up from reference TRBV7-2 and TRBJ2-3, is GAGVSQSPSNKVTEKGKDVELRCDPISGHTALYWYRQSLGQGLEFLIYFQGNSAPDKSGLPSDRFSAERTGGSVSTLTIQRTQQEDSAVYLCASSVPGSDTQYFGPGTRLTVL.

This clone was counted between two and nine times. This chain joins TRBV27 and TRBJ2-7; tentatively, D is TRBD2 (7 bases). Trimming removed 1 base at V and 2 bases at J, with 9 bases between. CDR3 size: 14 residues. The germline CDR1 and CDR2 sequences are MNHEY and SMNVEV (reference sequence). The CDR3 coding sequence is TGTGCCAGCAGTTTATGGGGGGGGCCCTACGAGCAGTACTTC. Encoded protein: CASSLWGGPYEQYF.

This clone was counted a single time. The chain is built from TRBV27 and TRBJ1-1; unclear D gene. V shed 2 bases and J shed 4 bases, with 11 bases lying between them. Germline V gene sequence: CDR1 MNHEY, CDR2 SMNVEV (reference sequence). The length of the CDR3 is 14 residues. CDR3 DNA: TGTGCCAGCAGTTTACGGAGGGAAGGCACTGAAGCTTTCTTT. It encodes CASSLRREGTEAFF.

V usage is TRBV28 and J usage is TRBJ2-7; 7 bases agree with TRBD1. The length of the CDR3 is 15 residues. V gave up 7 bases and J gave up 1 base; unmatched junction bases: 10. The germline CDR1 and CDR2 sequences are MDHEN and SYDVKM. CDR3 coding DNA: TGTGCCAGCACTATACAGGGGCGTTCGTCCTACGAGCAGTACTTC. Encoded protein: CASTIQGRSSYEQYF.

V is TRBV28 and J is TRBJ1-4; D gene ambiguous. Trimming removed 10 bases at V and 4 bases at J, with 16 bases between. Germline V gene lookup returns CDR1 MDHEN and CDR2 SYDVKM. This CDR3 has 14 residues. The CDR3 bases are TGTGCCACCGCGGGAGGCACATTTAATGAAAAACTGTTTTTT. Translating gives CATAGGTFNEKLFF.

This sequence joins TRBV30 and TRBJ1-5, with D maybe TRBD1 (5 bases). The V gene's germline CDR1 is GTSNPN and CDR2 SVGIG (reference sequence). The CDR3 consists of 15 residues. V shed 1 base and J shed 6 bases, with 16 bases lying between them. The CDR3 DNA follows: TGTGCCTGGAGTGGGGGGGGATCGGCGGGTCAGCCCCAGCATTTT. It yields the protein CAWSGGGSAGQPQHF.